This T cell receptor (beta chain) was sequenced for a study of T cell responses to AZD1222 COVID-19 vaccine. Study outcomes and limitations: Across the whole spike, CD4 TCRs peaked at regions 160-218 and 743-854. The study reported that nearly half of spike-specific TCRs target unmutated variant regions. Increased Spike-specific TCR breadth and depth were observed after two AZD1222 doses.

CDR1 is SGHAT and CDR2 is FQNNGV in the germline V gene. CDR3 size: 15 residues. Trimming took 0 bases from V and 8 from J, leaving 14 bases between them. The protocol was immunoSEQ multiplex PCR, while the TCRdb copy is restricted to in-frame clones and leaves out a portion. Among approximately 130,000 clones listed, roughly 85% were seen once. Comment on this clone: Its antigen is not identified.

The origin of this receptor is an adult in good health. This sample comprised peripheral blood, obtained on day 0 of AZD1222 vaccination. This chain joins TRBV11-2 and TRBJ2-1; D is unresolved. For the CDR3, the DNA is TGTGCCAGCAGCTTAGACAGCCCGTCCGGGCATGAGCAGTTCTTC. This codes for CASSLDSPSGHEQFF. Full variable domain (rest looked up from reference TRBV11-2 and TRBJ2-1): EAGVAQSPRYKIIEKRQSVAFWCNPISGHATLYWYQQILGQGPKLLIQFQNNGVVDDSQLPKDRFSAERLKGVDSTLKIQPAKLEDSAVYLCASSLDSPSGHEQFFGPGTRLTVL.